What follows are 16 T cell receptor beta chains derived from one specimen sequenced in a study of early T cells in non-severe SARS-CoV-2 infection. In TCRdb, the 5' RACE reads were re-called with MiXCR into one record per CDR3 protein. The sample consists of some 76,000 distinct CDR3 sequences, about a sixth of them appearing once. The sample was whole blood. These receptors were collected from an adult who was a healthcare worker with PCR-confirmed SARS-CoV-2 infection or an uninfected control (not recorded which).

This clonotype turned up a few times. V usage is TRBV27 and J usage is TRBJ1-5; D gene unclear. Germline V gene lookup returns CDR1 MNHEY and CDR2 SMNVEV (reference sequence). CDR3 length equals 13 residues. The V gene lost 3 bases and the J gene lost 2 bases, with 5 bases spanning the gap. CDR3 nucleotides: TGTGCCAGCAGTTTCCGGGGCAATCAGCCCCAGCATTTT. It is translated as CASSFRGNQPQHF.

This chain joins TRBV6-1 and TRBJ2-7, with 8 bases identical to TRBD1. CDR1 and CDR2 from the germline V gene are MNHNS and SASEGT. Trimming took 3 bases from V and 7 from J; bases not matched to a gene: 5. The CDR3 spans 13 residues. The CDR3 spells CASSDARTGEQYF. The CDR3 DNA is TGTGCCAGCAGTGATGCCAGGACAGGGGAGCAGTACTTC.

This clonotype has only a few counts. DNA of the CDR3: TGCGCCAGCAGCCAAGCCGGGGTAGGAACAGATACGCAGTATTTT. Protein sequence: CASSQAGVGTDTQYF. The chain has TRBV4-3 and TRBJ2-3, with D perhaps TRBD2 (5 bases). Germline-derived CDR1 and CDR2 are LGHNA and YSLEER. The CDR3 loop spans 15 amino acids. The V end was cut by 1 base, the J end by 3 bases, with 11 bases between.

DNA for the CDR3: TGTGCCAGCACCCCAAGCCGGGGTGGAAACACCATATATTTT. It codes for CASTPSRGGNTIYF. The chain carries TRBV28 and TRBJ1-3; D gene ambiguous. The CDR3 sequence is 14 residues long. V lost 7 bases and J lost 3, with 13 bases in between. CDR1 and CDR2 (germline): MDHEN, SYDVKM.

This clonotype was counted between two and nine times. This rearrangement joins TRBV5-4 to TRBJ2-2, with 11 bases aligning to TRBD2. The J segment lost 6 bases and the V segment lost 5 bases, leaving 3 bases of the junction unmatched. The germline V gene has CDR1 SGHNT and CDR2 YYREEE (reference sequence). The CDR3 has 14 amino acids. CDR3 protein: CASSLTSGAGELFF. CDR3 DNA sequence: TGTGCCAGCAGTCTGACTAGCGGGGCCGGGGAGCTGTTTTTT.

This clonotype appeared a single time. The CDR3 DNA reads as TGTGCCAGCAGCCAAGACGAGACTTCTGGGGCCAACGTCCTGACTTTC. Translating gives CASSQDETSGANVLTF. The gene calls are TRBV4-2 and TRBJ2-6, with D unresolved. There are 16 residues in the CDR3. Germline V gives CDR1 LGHNA, CDR2 YNFKEQ. Trimming shortened V by 0 bases and J by 1 base, and 7 bases separated the two germline ends.

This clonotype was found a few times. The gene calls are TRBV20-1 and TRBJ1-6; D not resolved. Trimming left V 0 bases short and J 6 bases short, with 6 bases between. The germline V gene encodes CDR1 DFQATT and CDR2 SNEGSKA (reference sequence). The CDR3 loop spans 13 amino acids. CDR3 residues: CSARETLNSPLHF. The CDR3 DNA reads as TGCAGTGCTAGAGAGACACTTAATTCACCCCTCCACTTT.

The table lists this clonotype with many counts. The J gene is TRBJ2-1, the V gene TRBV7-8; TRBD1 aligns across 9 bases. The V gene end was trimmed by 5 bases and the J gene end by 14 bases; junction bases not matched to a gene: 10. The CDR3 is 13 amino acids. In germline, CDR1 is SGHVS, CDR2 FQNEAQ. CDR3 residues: CASSPTTGGREFF. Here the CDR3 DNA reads TGTGCCAGCAGCCCGACGACAGGGGGTCGGGAGTTCTTC.

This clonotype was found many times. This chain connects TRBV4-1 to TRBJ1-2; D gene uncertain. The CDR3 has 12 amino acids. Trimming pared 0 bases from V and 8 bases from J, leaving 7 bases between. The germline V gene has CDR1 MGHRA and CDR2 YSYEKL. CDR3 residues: CASSQDLRGYTF. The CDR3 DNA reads TGCGCCAGCAGCCAAGATTTGAGGGGCTACACCTTC.

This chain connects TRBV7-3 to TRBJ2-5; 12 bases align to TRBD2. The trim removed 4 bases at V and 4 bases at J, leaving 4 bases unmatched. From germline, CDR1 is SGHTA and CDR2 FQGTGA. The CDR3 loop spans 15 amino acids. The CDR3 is CASSSSGGAGETQYF. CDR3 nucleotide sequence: TGTGCCAGCAGCTCTAGCGGGGGGGCCGGAGAGACCCAGTACTTC.

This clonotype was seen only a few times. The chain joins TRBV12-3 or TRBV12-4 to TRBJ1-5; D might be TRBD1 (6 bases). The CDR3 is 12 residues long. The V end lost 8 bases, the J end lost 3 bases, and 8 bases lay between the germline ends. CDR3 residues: CASGQTNQPQHF. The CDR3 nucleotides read TGTGCCAGCGGACAGACCAATCAGCCCCAGCATTTT.

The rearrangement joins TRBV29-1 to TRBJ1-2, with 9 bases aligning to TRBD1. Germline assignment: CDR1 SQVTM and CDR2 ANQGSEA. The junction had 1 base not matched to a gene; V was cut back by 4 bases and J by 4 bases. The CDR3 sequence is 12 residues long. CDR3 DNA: TGCAGCGTTGGACAGGGGGGCTATGGCTACACCTTC. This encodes CSVGQGGYGYTF.

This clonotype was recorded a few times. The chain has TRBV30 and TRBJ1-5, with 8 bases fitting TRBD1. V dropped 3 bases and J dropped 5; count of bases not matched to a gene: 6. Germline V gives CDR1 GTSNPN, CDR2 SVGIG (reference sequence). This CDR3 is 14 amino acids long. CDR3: CAWSPGQGYQPQHF. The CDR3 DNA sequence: TGTGCCTGGAGCCCCGGACAGGGTTATCAGCCCCAGCATTTT. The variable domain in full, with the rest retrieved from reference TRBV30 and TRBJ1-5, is SQTIHQWPATLVQPVGSPLSLECTVEGTSNPNLYWYRQAAGRGLQLLFYSVGIGQISSEVPQNLSASRPQDRQFILSSKKLLLSDSGFYLCAWSPGQGYQPQHFGDGTRLSIL.

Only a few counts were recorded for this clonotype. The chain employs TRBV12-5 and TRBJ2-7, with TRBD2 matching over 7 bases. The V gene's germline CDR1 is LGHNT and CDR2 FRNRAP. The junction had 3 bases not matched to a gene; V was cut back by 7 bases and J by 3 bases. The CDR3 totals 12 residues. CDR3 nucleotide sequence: TGTGCTAGTGCCCCGGGGGGCTACGAGCAGTACTTC. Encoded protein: CASAPGGYEQYF.

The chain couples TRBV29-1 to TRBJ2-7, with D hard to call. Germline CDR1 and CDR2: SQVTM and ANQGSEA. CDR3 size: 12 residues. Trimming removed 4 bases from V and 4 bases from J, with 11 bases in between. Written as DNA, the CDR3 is TGCAGCGTTGTCGACCGGTTATACGAGCAGTACTTC. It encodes CSVVDRLYEQYF.

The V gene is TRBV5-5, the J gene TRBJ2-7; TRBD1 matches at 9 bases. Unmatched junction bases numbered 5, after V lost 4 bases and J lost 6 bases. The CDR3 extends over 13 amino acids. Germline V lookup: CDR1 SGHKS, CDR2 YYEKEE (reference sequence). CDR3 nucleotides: TGTGCCAGCAGCCCCCGGACAGGGGCCGAGCAGTACTTC. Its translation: CASSPRTGAEQYF.